The 25 T cell receptor beta chains in this list originate from one sample, sequenced in a study of T cells in Graves' hyperthyroidism and ophthalmopathy. Regions amplified from RNA transcripts were the TCR beta CDR3 regions. Researchers ran a first-round RT-PCR on the TCR CDR3 using the HTBI primer set. TCRdb independently ran MiXCR on the multiplex PCR reads; one entry per CDR3 protein. Of about 680,000 distinct CDR3 sequences listed, roughly 32% were seen once; the top ten hold less than 40%. The specimen sequenced was blood. These receptors were taken from a woman between 40 and 55 years old with Graves' hyperthyroidism.

This clonotype was recorded at least ten times. The chain joins TRBV7-9 to TRBJ1-2; 10 bases fit TRBD1. Germline loops: CDR1 SEHNR, CDR2 FQNEAQ (reference sequence). J gave up 8 bases and V 1 base, and 4 bases lay outside the gene matches. The CDR3 contains 14 residues. CDR3 DNA: TGTGCCAGCAGCTTAGACGGGACAGGGGCCGGCTACACCTTC. Its protein product is CASSLDGTGAGYTF.

This clonotype showed up many times. This chain connects TRBV7-8 to TRBJ1-2; possibly TRBD1 for D (6 bases). CDR1 is SGHVS, CDR2 FQNEAQ, per germline. V lost 3 bases to trimming and J lost 3 bases, with 17 bases between them. The CDR3 spans 16 residues. Here the CDR3 reads CASSLGGGRQDYGYTF. The CDR3 DNA reads TGTGCCAGCAGCTTGGGGGGGGGAAGACAGGACTATGGCTACACCTTC.

This clonotype was seen many times. The chain has TRBV2 and TRBJ1-1; no reliable D call. Germline loops: CDR1 SNHLY, CDR2 FYNNEI. This CDR3 region has 10 residues. The V end lost 7 bases, the J end lost 8 bases, and 8 bases lay between the germline ends. CDR3 coding DNA: TGTGCCAGCAAGTATGGGGAAGCTTTCTTT. It codes for CASKYGEAFF.

This rearrangement joins TRBV20-1 to TRBJ1-2; 7 nucleotides agree with TRBD1. CDR1 DFQATT and CDR2 SNEGSKA come from the germline V gene (reference sequence). The CDR3 is 14 amino acids. The trim removed 6 bases at V and 4 bases at J, leaving 11 bases unmatched. For the CDR3, the DNA is TGCAGTGCCGGGGCAGGGGGGCAGGTCTATGGCTACACCTTC. Translated, it gives CSAGAGGQVYGYTF.

This chain connects TRBV2 to TRBJ2-2; D not resolved. V was shortened by 5 bases and J by 0 bases, with 13 bases between the two germline ends. CDR1 and CDR2 from the germline V gene are SNHLY and FYNNEI. The CDR3 loop spans 16 amino acids. CDR3 nucleotide sequence: TGTGCCAGCAGTCCTTACACTAACTCGAACACCGGGGAGCTGTTTTTT. It encodes CASSPYTNSNTGELFF.

This clonotype was seen at least ten times. The chain carries TRBV7-9 and TRBJ2-7; D may be TRBD1 (6 bases). This CDR3 has 14 amino acids. The V end lost 5 bases, the J end lost 0 bases, and 11 bases lay between the germline ends. The germline gives CDR1 SEHNR, CDR2 FQNEAQ (reference sequence). The CDR3 nucleotides are TGTGCCAGCAGCCTACTGGACAGCTCCTACGAGCAGTACTTC. Protein: CASSLLDSSYEQYF. Supplemented by reference TRBV7-9 and TRBJ2-7, the full variable domain reads DTGVSQNPRHKITKRGQNVTFRCDPISEHNRLYWYRQTLGQGPEFLTYFQNEAQLEKSRLLSDRFSAERPKGSFSTLEIQRTEQGDSAMYLCASSLLDSSYEQYFGPGTRLTVT.

In regard to this clonotype: Sequence at one end of the junction differs from germline and may be a read error. The chain combines TRBV7-6 with TRBJ2-2, with D unclear. This CDR3 is 14 amino acids long. Germline CDR1 reads SGHVS; CDR2 reads FNYEAQ. DNA for the CDR3: TGCGCCAGCAGCCAGGACGCGAACACCGGGGAGCTGTTTTTT. This encodes CASSQDANTGELFF.

This sequence joins TRBV6-1 and TRBJ1-4; D call uncertain. This CDR3 comprises 14 residues. Trimming shortened V by 7 bases and J by 0 bases, and 9 bases separated the two germline ends. Germline assignment: CDR1 MNHNS and CDR2 SASEGT. CDR3 protein: CASTGQSTNEKLFF. CDR3 coding DNA: TGTGCCAGCACCGGCCAGTCAACTAATGAAAAACTGTTTTTT.

This clonotype was recorded many times. CDR3 in amino acids: CSAAGSSYGYTF. The CDR3 DNA follows: TGCAGCGCCGCAGGGTCTAGCTATGGCTACACCTTC. This sequence joins TRBV29-1 and TRBJ1-2; weak D call: TRBD1 (5 bases). This CDR3 is built from 12 residues. V lost 7 bases and J 4 bases, leaving 13 bases between the germline ends. Per germline, CDR1 SQVTM and CDR2 ANQGSEA.

V gene TRBV10-3 combines with J gene TRBJ1-2; D unclear. CDR1 is ENHRY, CDR2 SYGVKD, per germline. CDR3 length: 15 amino acids. Trimming took off 0 bases at V and 12 bases at J, with 20 bases between the two ends. The CDR3 region is CAISESGAGVAANTF. In nucleotides, the CDR3 is TGTGCCATCAGTGAGTCAGGAGCGGGAGTTGCGGCGAACACCTTC.

V gene TRBV10-3 combines with J gene TRBJ1-6; weak D call: TRBD1 (5 bases). Germline CDR1 is ENHRY and CDR2 is SYGVKD. V gave up 8 bases and J gave up 13 bases, with 21 bases separating them. This CDR3 has 14 residues. The chain's CDR3 is CAIPGITPDGPLHF. The CDR3 DNA follows: TGTGCCATCCCAGGGATTACCCCAGACGGCCCCCTCCACTTT.

The J gene is TRBJ2-6, the V gene TRBV29-1; D is possibly TRBD1 or TRBD2 (5 bases each). This CDR3 has 13 amino acids. CDR1 is SQVTM and CDR2 is ANQGSEA in the germline V gene. V lost 6 bases, J lost 8 bases, and 14 bases lay in between. CDR3 bases: TGCAGCGTAGGGGCACCGGGAACCAACGTCCTGACTTTC. Protein sequence: CSVGAPGTNVLTF.

Note on this clonotype: A much more abundant neighbour one base away suggests this may be a read error. The CDR3 spells CASSSAGAGSHEQYF. The CDR3 region has the DNA TGTGCCAGTAGTAGCGCAGGGGCCGGCTCCCACGAGCAGTACTTC. The chain combines TRBV7-2 with TRBJ2-7; the D gene is possibly TRBD1 (6 bases). The CDR3 is 15 amino acids. Germline V gene sequence: CDR1 SGHTA, CDR2 FQGNSA.

The chain recombines TRBV4-1 with TRBJ1-5, with D hard to call. Germline CDR1 MGHRA, CDR2 YSYEKL. This CDR3 contains 15 residues. Between the trimmed V and J ends, which lost 0 bases and 4 bases, there was a span of 10 bases. The CDR3 loop is CASSQDQDGNQPQHF. The CDR3 nucleotides read TGCGCCAGCAGCCAAGACCAGGACGGGAATCAGCCCCAGCATTTT.

The chain combines TRBV12-3 or TRBV12-4 with TRBJ1-2, with 12 bases lining up with TRBD1. The CDR3 spans 16 residues. The V and J ends lost 4 bases and 4 bases, in that order; junction bases with no gene match: 7. The CDR3 sequence is CASSSGDRGQIYGYTF. The CDR3 DNA reads TGTGCCAGCAGTTCCGGGGACAGGGGGCAAATCTATGGCTACACCTTC.

Written as DNA, the CDR3 is TGTGCCACCAGCAGAGTGGCCGGGACGAGGGGCTACGATGGCTACACCTTC. The encoded protein is CATSRVAGTRGYDGYTF. V is TRBV15 and J is TRBJ1-2; the D gene is possibly TRBD1 (5 bases). Germline CDR1 is LNHNV and CDR2 is YYDKDF (reference sequence). V dropped 1 base and J dropped 6 bases, with 21 bases sitting between them. The CDR3 covers 17 residues.

This clonotype was seen repeatedly, ten times or more. One junction end disagrees with the germline gene, perhaps due to a read error. The gene calls are TRBV12-3 or TRBV12-4 and TRBJ1-3; the D is unclear. This CDR3 has 11 residues. In DNA, the CDR3 is TGTGCCAGCAGCTTAGAAAACACCATATATTTT. Its translation: CASSLENTIYF.

On this clonotype itself: The CDR3 ends on some other residue instead of the conserved phenylalanine or tryptophan, so this is likely a read error. The chain joins TRBV19 to TRBJ2-6; 9 bases align to TRBD1. CDR1 is LNHDA and CDR2 is SQIVND in the germline V gene (reference sequence). This CDR3 region has 17 residues. With V trimmed by 1 base and J by 2 bases, 3 bases remained unmatched. The CDR3 is CASSIGQGVTGANVLTS. The CDR3 region has the DNA TGTGCCAGTAGTATAGGACAGGGGGTTACTGGGGCCAACGTCCTGACTTCC.

Only a few counts were recorded for this clonotype. The chain uses TRBV7-9 and TRBJ1-1; weak D call: TRBD1 (5 bases). CDR1 and CDR2 (germline): SEHNR, FQNEAQ (reference sequence). Between the trimmed V and J ends, which lost 3 bases and 0 bases, there was a span of 8 bases. This CDR3 has 14 amino acids. The chain's CDR3 is CASSLGELNTEAFF. The DNA of the CDR3 is TGTGCCAGCAGCTTGGGGGAGTTGAACACTGAAGCTTTCTTT.

This clonotype was detected a few times. The chain carries TRBV11-2 and TRBJ1-1; D possibly corresponds to TRBD1 (6 bases). The CDR3 runs to 15 residues. V was shortened by 1 base and J by 0 bases, with 9 bases between the two germline ends. CDR1 and CDR2 from the germline V gene are SGHAT and FQNNGV. CDR3 amino acids: CASSLGTALNTEAFF. The CDR3 nucleotides read TGTGCCAGCAGCTTAGGGACAGCCTTGAACACTGAAGCTTTCTTT. Full variable domain (missing parts from reference TRBV11-2 and TRBJ1-1): EAGVAQSPRYKIIEKRQSVAFWCNPISGHATLYWYQQILGQGPKLLIQFQNNGVVDDSQLPKDRFSAERLKGVDSTLKIQPAKLEDSAVYLCASSLGTALNTEAFFGQGTRLTVV.

This clonotype was picked up many times. This sequence joins TRBV2 and TRBJ2-7, with D maybe TRBD1 (5 bases). The CDR3 spans 14 residues. The ends were cut back, 3 bases at V and 4 bases at J, with 13 bases in the middle. Germline values: CDR1 SNHLY, CDR2 FYNNEI. The DNA of the CDR3 is TGTGCCAGCAGTGATGTTGACAGATGGTACGAGCAGTACTTC. Its protein is CASSDVDRWYEQYF. The variable domain in full, with the rest retrieved from reference TRBV2 and TRBJ2-7, is EPEVTQTPSHQVTQMGQEVILRCVPISNHLYFYWYRQILGQKVEFLVSFYNNEISEKSEIFDDQFSVERPDGSNFTLKIRSTKLEDSAMYFCASSDVDRWYEQYFGPGTRLTVT.

There are many counts of this clonotype. The J gene is TRBJ1-5, the V gene TRBV7-9, with D maybe TRBD1 (5 bases). This CDR3 is built from 15 residues. V gave up 1 base and J gave up 4 bases, with 11 bases separating them. Germline CDR1 is SEHNR and CDR2 is FQNEAQ (reference sequence). The CDR3 here is CASSLGGPPNQPQHF. CDR3 nucleotides: TGTGCCAGCAGCTTAGGGGGACCACCTAATCAGCCCCAGCATTTT.

About this clonotype: This may be a read error: a much more frequent sequence differs by one nucleotide. The chain has TRBV6-2 or TRBV6-3 and TRBJ1-1; D call uncertain. From germline, CDR1 is MNHEY and CDR2 SVGEGT. Between the trimmed V and J ends, which lost 7 bases and 4 bases, there was a span of 19 bases. This CDR3 has 15 residues. CDR3 sequence (DNA): TGTGCCAGCATTATGGCTCCGGACGTGGGCACTGAAGCTTTCTTT. The encoded protein is CASIMAPDVGTEAFF.

This chain's CDR3 is CASSLHRDIGSGPQHF. CDR3 DNA sequence: TGTGCCAGCAGCCTCCACCGGGACATAGGTTCTGGACCCCAGCATTTT. The J gene is TRBJ1-5, the V gene TRBV7-2, with D maybe TRBD1 (6 bases). V was shortened by 5 bases and J by 10 bases, with 24 bases between the two germline ends. Germline lookup yields CDR1 SGHTA and CDR2 FQGNSA. The CDR3 loop spans 16 amino acids.

At least ten counts were recorded for this clonotype. The V call is TRBV2, the J call TRBJ1-2, with TRBD1 matching 9 bases. This CDR3 has 14 residues. Germline trimming cut 8 bases from V and 4 bases from J; bases unmatched to any gene: 8. CDR1 is SNHLY, CDR2 FYNNEI, per germline. CDR3 protein: CASHGQGSTYGYTF. The DNA for the CDR3 is TGTGCCAGCCACGGACAGGGGTCAACCTATGGCTACACCTTC.